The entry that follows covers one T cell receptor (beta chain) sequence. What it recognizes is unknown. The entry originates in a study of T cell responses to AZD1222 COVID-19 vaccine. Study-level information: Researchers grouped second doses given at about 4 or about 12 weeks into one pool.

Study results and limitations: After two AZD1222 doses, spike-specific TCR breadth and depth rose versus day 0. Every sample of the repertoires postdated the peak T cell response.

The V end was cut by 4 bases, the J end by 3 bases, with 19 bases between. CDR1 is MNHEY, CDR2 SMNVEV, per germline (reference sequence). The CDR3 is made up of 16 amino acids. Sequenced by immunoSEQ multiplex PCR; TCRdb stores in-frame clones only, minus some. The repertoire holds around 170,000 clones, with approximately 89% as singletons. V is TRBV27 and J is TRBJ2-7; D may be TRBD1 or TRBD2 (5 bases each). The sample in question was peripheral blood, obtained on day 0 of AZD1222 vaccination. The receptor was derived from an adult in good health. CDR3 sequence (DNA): TGTGCCAGCAGTTCTGGACCTCTGGGGGTCTTCTACGAGCAGTACTTC. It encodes CASSSGPLGVFYEQYF.